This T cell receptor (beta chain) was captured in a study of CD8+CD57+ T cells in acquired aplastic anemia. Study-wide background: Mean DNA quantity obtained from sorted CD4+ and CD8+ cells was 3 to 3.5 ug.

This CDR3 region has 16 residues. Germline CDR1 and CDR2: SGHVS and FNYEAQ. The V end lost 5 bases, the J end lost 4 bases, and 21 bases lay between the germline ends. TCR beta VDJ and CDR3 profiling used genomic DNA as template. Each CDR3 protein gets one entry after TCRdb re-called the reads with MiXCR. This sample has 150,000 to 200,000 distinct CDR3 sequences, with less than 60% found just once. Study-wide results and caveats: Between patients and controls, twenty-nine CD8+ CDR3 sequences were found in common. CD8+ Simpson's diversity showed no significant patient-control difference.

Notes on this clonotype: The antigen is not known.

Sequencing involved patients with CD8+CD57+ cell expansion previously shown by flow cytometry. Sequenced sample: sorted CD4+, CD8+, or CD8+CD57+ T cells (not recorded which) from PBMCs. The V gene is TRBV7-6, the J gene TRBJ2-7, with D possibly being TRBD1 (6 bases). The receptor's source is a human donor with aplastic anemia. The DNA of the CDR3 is TGTGCCAGCAGCCCCCAGACAGGCCTCCTCTCTTACGAGCAGTACTTC. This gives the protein CASSPQTGLLSYEQYF.